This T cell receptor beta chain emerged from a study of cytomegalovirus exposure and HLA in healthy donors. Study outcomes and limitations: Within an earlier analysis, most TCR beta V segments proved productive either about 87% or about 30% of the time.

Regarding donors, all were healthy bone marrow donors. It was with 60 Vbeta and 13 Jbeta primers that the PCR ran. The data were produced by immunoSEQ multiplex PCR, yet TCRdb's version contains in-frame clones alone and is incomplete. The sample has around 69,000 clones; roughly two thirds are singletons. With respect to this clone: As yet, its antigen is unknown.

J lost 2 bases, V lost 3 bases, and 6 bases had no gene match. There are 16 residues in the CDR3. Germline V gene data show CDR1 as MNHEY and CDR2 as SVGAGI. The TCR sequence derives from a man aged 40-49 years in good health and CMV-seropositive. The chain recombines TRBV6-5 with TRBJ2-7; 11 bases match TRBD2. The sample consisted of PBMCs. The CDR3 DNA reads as TGTGCCAGCAGTTATTCCGGGACTAGCGGACCCTACGAGCAGTACTTC. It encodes CASSYSGTSGPYEQYF.